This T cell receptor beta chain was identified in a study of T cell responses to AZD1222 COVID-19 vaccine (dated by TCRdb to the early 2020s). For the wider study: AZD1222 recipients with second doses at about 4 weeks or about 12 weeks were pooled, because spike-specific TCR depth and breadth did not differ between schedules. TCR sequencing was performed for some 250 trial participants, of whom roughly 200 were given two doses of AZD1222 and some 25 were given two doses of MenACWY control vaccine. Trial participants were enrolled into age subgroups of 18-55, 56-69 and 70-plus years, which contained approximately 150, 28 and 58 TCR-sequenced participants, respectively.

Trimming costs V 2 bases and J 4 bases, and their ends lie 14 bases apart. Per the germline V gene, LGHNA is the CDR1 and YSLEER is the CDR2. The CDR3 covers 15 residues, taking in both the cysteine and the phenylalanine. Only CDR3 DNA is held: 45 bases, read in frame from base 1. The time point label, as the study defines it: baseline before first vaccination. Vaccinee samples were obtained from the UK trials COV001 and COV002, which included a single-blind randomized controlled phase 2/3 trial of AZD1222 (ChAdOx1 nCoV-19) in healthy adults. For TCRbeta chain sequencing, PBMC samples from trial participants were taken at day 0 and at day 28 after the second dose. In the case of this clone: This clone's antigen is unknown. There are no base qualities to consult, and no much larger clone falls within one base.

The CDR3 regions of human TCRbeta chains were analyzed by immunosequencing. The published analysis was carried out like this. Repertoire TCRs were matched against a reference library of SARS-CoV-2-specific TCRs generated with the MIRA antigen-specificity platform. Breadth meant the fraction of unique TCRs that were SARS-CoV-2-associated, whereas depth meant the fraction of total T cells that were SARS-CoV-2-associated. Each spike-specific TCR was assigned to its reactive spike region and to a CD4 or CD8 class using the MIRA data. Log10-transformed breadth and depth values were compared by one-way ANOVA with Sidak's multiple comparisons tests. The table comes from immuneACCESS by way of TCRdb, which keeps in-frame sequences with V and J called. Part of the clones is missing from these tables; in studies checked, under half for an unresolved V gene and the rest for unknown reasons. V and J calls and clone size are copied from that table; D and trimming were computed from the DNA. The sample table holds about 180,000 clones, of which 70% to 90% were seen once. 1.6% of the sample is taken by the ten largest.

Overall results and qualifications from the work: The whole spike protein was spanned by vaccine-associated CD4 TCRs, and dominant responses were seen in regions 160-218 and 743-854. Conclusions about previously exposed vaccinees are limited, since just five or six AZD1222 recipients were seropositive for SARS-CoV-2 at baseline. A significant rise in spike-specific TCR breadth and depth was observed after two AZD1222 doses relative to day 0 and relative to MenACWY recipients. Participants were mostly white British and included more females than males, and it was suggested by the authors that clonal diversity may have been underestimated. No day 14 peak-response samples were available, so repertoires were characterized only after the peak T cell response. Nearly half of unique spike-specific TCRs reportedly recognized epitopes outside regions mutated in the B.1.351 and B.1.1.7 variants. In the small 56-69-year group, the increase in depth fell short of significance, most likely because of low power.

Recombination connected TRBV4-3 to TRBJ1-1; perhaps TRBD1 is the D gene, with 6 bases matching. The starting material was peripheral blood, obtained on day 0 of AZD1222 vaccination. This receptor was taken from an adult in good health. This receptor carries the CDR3 CASSQQQGVGTEAFF. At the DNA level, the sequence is TGCGCCAGCAGCCAACAACAGGGTGTGGGCACTGAAGCTTTCTTT.